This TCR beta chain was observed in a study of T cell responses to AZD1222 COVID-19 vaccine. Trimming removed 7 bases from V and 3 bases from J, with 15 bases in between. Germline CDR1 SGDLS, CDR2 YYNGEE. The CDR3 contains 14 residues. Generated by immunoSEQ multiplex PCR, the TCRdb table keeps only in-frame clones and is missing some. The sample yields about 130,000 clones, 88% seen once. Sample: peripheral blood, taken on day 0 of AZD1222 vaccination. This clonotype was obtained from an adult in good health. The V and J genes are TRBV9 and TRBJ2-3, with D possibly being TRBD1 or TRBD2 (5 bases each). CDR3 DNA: TGTGCCAGCGGACAAGCGGAGCGGACAGATACGCAGTATTTT. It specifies CASGQAERTDTQYF.